This T cell receptor beta chain was found in a study of blood T cells in healthy people across ages. Study-wide results and caveats: Among T cells, TCR beta diversity per million cells dropped roughly linearly as age rose.

This clonotype was recorded once. Its matching antigen is unknown. Trimming took off 3 bases at V and 6 bases at J, with 15 bases between the two ends. The CDR3 extends over 14 amino acids. Per germline, CDR1 MDHEN and CDR2 SYDVKM. It was with a sample-barcoded 5' primer and a J-beta primer mix that a second PCR of roughly 7 to 12 cycles was run. A template-switch adaptor with 12 random nucleotides tagged each cDNA molecule. Each CDR3 protein gets one entry after TCRdb re-called the 5' RACE reads with MiXCR. Of about 500,000 distinct CDR3 sequences in the sample, under 30% were seen once. Another study also made use of these data, one on T cells of mothers and their children.

This TCR was recovered from a boy aged 5-17 years in good health. The gene calls are TRBV28 and TRBJ2-7; D is unclear. The sample taken for sequencing was blood. CDR3 nucleotides: TGTGCCAGCAGTTTGATGGTATTCGAAATCGAGCAGTACTTC. Protein: CASSLMVFEIEQYF.